Sequencing of this T cell receptor beta chain was carried out in a study of blood T cell repertoires in COVID-19. About the study: Some COVID-19 samples were acute and others convalescent; all came from the United States, Italy and Spain. T cells, B-cell-depleted T cells, or PBMCs provided the cDNA or gDNA that served as material.

The germline CDR1 and CDR2 sequences are SGHNT and YYREEE (reference sequence). This CDR3 contains 16 residues. The trim removed 0 bases at V and 2 bases at J, leaving 7 bases unmatched. As processed by the authors: Nucleated cell counts were estimated from reference gene primer amplification. The data were produced by immunoSEQ multiplex PCR, yet TCRdb's version contains in-frame clones alone and is incomplete. V, J and clone size reflect that table, while D and trimming were determined from the DNA. The data show about 51,000 clones, 85% to 90% seen once. The TCR originated in a man older than 75 with active COVID-19. The sequencing sample was made of peripheral blood. This sequence joins TRBV5-4 and TRBJ2-5, with 7 bases that match TRBD2. The chain's CDR3 is CASSLGTTSVQETQYF. CDR3 DNA: TGTGCCAGCAGCTTGGGTACTACTAGCGTACAAGAGACCCAGTACTTC.